This is a list of T cell receptor beta chains from one sample in a study of neoadjuvant nivolumab and ipilimumab in lung cancer. Profiled with immunoSEQ multiplex PCR; TCRdb holds only in-frame clones, not every one. The sample records about 7,300 clones, approximately 85% being singletons. The sample in question was tumor tissue, obtained after neoadjuvant nivolumab, alone or with ipilimumab, at or shortly before surgery. The receptors originated from an adult with non-small cell lung cancer. CDR3s include the opening cysteine and the closing phenylalanine or tryptophan. The D gene is left open where the match is weak. Clone size appears in some rows only: once, few, many, or a class for an expanded clone.

j_gene: TRBJ2-7
len: 16
abundance: -
d_gene: TRBD1
v_gene: TRBV7-2
CDR3nt: TGTGCCAGCAGCCGTTTCCCGGGACAGGGTAGGAACGAGCAGTACTTC
CDR3aa: CASSRFPGQGRNEQYF

j_gene: TRBJ2-7
len: 11
abundance: once
d_gene: TRBD1
v_gene: TRBV5-1
CDR3nt: TGCGCCAGCAGCGATCAGGGGGCTAAGTACTTC
CDR3aa: CASSDQGAKYF

j_gene: TRBJ1-1
len: 14
abundance: few
d_gene: -
v_gene: TRBV14
CDR3nt: TGTGCCAGCAGCCACCTTATGGCGGACGCTGAAGCTTTCTTT
CDR3aa: CASSHLMADAEAFF

j_gene: TRBJ2-1
len: 14
abundance: -
d_gene: -
v_gene: TRBV6-1
CDR3nt: TGTGCCAGCAGTGCCTCCTCATCCTACAATGAGCAGTTCTTC
CDR3aa: CASSASSSYNEQFF

j_gene: TRBJ1-6
len: 14
abundance: -
d_gene: -
v_gene: TRBV10-3
CDR3nt: TGTGCCATCAGTGAGAGAGGGGGGGATTCACCCCTCCACTTT
CDR3aa: CAISERGGDSPLHF

j_gene: TRBJ2-7
len: 14
abundance: few
d_gene: -
v_gene: TRBV5-6
CDR3nt: TGTGCCAGCAGCTTAGGCCAGACTACCTACGAGCAGTACTTC
CDR3aa: CASSLGQTTYEQYF

j_gene: TRBJ1-5
len: 13
abundance: -
d_gene: -
v_gene: TRBV30
CDR3nt: TGTGCCTGGAGTGTGAGAGAAAATCAGCCCCAGCATTTT
CDR3aa: CAWSVRENQPQHF

j_gene: TRBJ2-2
len: 13
abundance: once
d_gene: -
v_gene: TRBV5-5
CDR3nt: TGTGCCAGCAGCTTAAGCGGGACCGGGGAGCTGTTTTTT
CDR3aa: CASSLSGTGELFF

j_gene: TRBJ2-2
len: 11
abundance: -
d_gene: -
v_gene: TRBV2
CDR3nt: TGTGCCAGCACGAACACCGGGGAGCTGTTTTTT
CDR3aa: CASTNTGELFF

j_gene: TRBJ1-6
len: 15
abundance: -
d_gene: -
v_gene: TRBV4-3
CDR3nt: TGCGCCAGCAGCCTAGGAGGCCGGGGGAATTCACCCCTCCACTTT
CDR3aa: CASSLGGRGNSPLHF

j_gene: TRBJ2-7
len: 12
abundance: few
d_gene: -
v_gene: TRBV6-1
CDR3nt: TGTGCCAGCAGAATCGCGGGGTCCGAGCAGTACTTC
CDR3aa: CASRIAGSEQYF

j_gene: TRBJ1-2
len: 15
abundance: -
d_gene: TRBD1
v_gene: TRBV5-1
CDR3nt: TGCGCCAGCAGCTTGATCGGGACAGGCTCTTATGGCTACACCTTC
CDR3aa: CASSLIGTGSYGYTF

j_gene: TRBJ2-3
len: 18
abundance: -
d_gene: -
v_gene: TRBV9
CDR3nt: TGTGCCAGCAGCGTAGGTGATTCGACAGGTACTAGCACAGATACGCAGTATTTT
CDR3aa: CASSVGDSTGTSTDTQYF

j_gene: TRBJ1-4
len: 18
abundance: -
d_gene: TRBD1
v_gene: TRBV5-5
CDR3nt: TGTGCCAGCAGCCACCTTCGAACAGGGGGACGGACTAATGAAAAACTGTTTTTT
CDR3aa: CASSHLRTGGRTNEKLFF

j_gene: TRBJ2-7
len: 13
abundance: once
d_gene: -
v_gene: TRBV7-2
CDR3nt: TGTGCCAGCAGCTCTCAGGGAGTCTACGAGCAGTACTTC
CDR3aa: CASSSQGVYEQYF

j_gene: TRBJ2-2
len: 18
abundance: -
d_gene: -
v_gene: TRBV4-3
CDR3nt: TGCGCCAGCAGCCAAGATATTAGGTCACTAAGAAACACCGGGGAGCTGTTTTTT
CDR3aa: CASSQDIRSLRNTGELFF

j_gene: TRBJ1-4
len: 15
abundance: -
d_gene: -
v_gene: TRBV7-9
CDR3nt: TGTGCCAGCAGCTTTTCTTCGCGGGAGGCCGAAAAACTGTTTTTT
CDR3aa: CASSFSSREAEKLFF

j_gene: TRBJ1-1
len: 16
abundance: -
d_gene: -
v_gene: TRBV27
CDR3nt: TGTGCCAGCAGCCCCAATCCGACCCCGGGGGGTTTTGAAGCTTTCTTT
CDR3aa: CASSPNPTPGGFEAFF

j_gene: TRBJ1-2
len: 16
abundance: -
d_gene: -
v_gene: TRBV10-3
CDR3nt: TGTGCCATCAGTGAGACCGGGGGGGACCCCGGTGATGGCTACACCTTC
CDR3aa: CAISETGGDPGDGYTF

j_gene: TRBJ1-5
len: 16
abundance: -
d_gene: -
v_gene: TRBV5-1
CDR3nt: TGCGCCAGCAGCCTGGATGGACCGCCCGGCAGTCAGCCCCAGCATTTT
CDR3aa: CASSLDGPPGSQPQHF

j_gene: TRBJ1-1
len: 16
abundance: -
d_gene: -
v_gene: TRBV5-4
CDR3nt: TGTGCCAGCAGACGGGGGAACAGCGAGATGAACACTGAAGCTTTCTTT
CDR3aa: CASRRGNSEMNTEAFF

j_gene: TRBJ2-7
len: 13
abundance: -
d_gene: -
v_gene: TRBV11-1
CDR3nt: TGTGCCAGCAGCCCCCCGGGAACCCACGAGCAGTACTTC
CDR3aa: CASSPPGTHEQYF

j_gene: TRBJ2-7
len: 18
abundance: -
d_gene: -
v_gene: TRBV14
CDR3nt: TGTGCCAGCAGCCGATACTGTTGGAGCGGCCTTCACCTCCACGAGCAGTACTTC
CDR3aa: CASSRYCWSGLHLHEQYF

j_gene: TRBJ2-5
len: 13
abundance: -
d_gene: TRBD2
v_gene: TRBV27
CDR3nt: TGTGCCAGCAGCCCGGGACTAGAAGGGACCCAGTACTTC
CDR3aa: CASSPGLEGTQYF

j_gene: TRBJ1-2
len: 14
abundance: -
d_gene: -
v_gene: TRBV5-5
CDR3nt: TGTGCCAGCAGCTTGGTTGCAGCTAACTATGGCTACACCTTC
CDR3aa: CASSLVAANYGYTF

j_gene: TRBJ2-1
len: 13
abundance: -
d_gene: -
v_gene: TRBV18
CDR3nt: TGTGCCAGCTCACTCGGAGCTTACAATGAGCAGTTCTTC
CDR3aa: CASSLGAYNEQFF

j_gene: TRBJ2-7
len: 15
abundance: -
d_gene: TRBD1
v_gene: TRBV19
CDR3nt: TGTGCCAGTAGTCCCGGGACAGGGGTCCCCCTCGAGCAGTACTTC
CDR3aa: CASSPGTGVPLEQYF

j_gene: TRBJ1-2
len: 15
abundance: -
d_gene: TRBD1
v_gene: TRBV5-1
CDR3nt: TGCGCCAGCAGCCCGAACTCGGGACAGGGATATGGCTACACCTTC
CDR3aa: CASSPNSGQGYGYTF

j_gene: TRBJ2-1
len: 16
abundance: -
d_gene: TRBD2
v_gene: TRBV7-9
CDR3nt: TGTGCCAGCAGCCCGCGATCAAGCGGGAGCTACAATGAGCAGTTCTTC
CDR3aa: CASSPRSSGSYNEQFF

j_gene: TRBJ2-7
len: 13
abundance: -
d_gene: -
v_gene: TRBV18
CDR3nt: TGTGCCAGCTCGGCGGGCTTAGGGAACGAGCAGTACTTC
CDR3aa: CASSAGLGNEQYF

j_gene: TRBJ2-7
len: 15
abundance: -
d_gene: -
v_gene: TRBV7-2
CDR3nt: TGTGCCAGCAGCGGGGGACTTCCGACCGCCTACGAGCAGTACTTC
CDR3aa: CASSGGLPTAYEQYF

j_gene: TRBJ1-1
len: 15
abundance: -
d_gene: -
v_gene: TRBV10-3
CDR3nt: TGTGCCATCAAAACGATAGGGGAGGCTGGGACTGAAGCTTTCTTT
CDR3aa: CAIKTIGEAGTEAFF

j_gene: TRBJ1-1
len: 12
abundance: -
d_gene: TRBD1
v_gene: TRBV4-2
CDR3nt: TGTGCCAGCAGCCAAGGGACAGGAGAAGCTTTCTTT
CDR3aa: CASSQGTGEAFF

j_gene: TRBJ1-2
len: 16
abundance: -
d_gene: -
v_gene: TRBV5-1
CDR3nt: TGCGCCAGCAGCTTGTCGATCGGGACGGAAAACTATGGCTACACCTTC
CDR3aa: CASSLSIGTENYGYTF

j_gene: TRBJ1-2
len: 14
abundance: -
d_gene: TRBD1
v_gene: TRBV2
CDR3nt: TGTGCCAGCTTCACCGCGGGACAGGGGGTTGGCTACACCTTC
CDR3aa: CASFTAGQGVGYTF

j_gene: TRBJ2-1
len: 12
abundance: few
d_gene: -
v_gene: TRBV29-1
CDR3nt: TGCAGCGTTGAAACCCAGGGACTGAGAAAGTTCTTC
CDR3aa: CSVETQGLRKFF

j_gene: TRBJ1-6
len: 16
abundance: once
d_gene: -
v_gene: TRBV30
CDR3nt: TGTGCCTGGAGAGCTATAGGGGACTGGTTAAATTCACCCCTCCACTTT
CDR3aa: CAWRAIGDWLNSPLHF

j_gene: TRBJ2-3
len: 15
abundance: -
d_gene: TRBD2
v_gene: TRBV19
CDR3nt: TGTGCCAGTACCATCTCGCGGGGGTTCACAGATACGCAGTATTTT
CDR3aa: CASTISRGFTDTQYF

j_gene: TRBJ2-7
len: 13
abundance: -
d_gene: TRBD2
v_gene: TRBV6-1
CDR3nt: TGTGCCAGCAGTGGGGGGGGATCCTACGAGCAGTACTTC
CDR3aa: CASSGGGSYEQYF

j_gene: TRBJ2-7
len: 15
abundance: -
d_gene: -
v_gene: TRBV11-2
CDR3nt: TGTGCCAGCAGCTTAGATCCGAGCAGATCCTACGAGCAGTACTTC
CDR3aa: CASSLDPSRSYEQYF

j_gene: TRBJ2-4
len: 14
abundance: -
d_gene: -
v_gene: TRBV4-1
CDR3nt: TGCGCCAGCAGCCAAGATCAGGGTTCAAACATTCAGTACTTC
CDR3aa: CASSQDQGSNIQYF

j_gene: TRBJ1-6
len: 16
abundance: -
d_gene: -
v_gene: TRBV7-8
CDR3nt: TGTGCCAGCAGCTTAGCGCAACAGGGACATAATTCACCCCTCCACTTT
CDR3aa: CASSLAQQGHNSPLHF

j_gene: TRBJ1-3
len: 14
abundance: -
d_gene: -
v_gene: TRBV6-5
CDR3nt: TGTGCCAGCAGTTACCTCCAGGGCGGAAACACCATATATTTT
CDR3aa: CASSYLQGGNTIYF

j_gene: TRBJ1-1
len: 17
abundance: -
d_gene: TRBD1
v_gene: TRBV2
CDR3nt: TGTGCCAGCAGTGCAGGGCGAGGAAGGACAGGGGGGACTGAAGCTTTCTTT
CDR3aa: CASSAGRGRTGGTEAFF

j_gene: TRBJ2-7
len: 14
abundance: -
d_gene: -
v_gene: TRBV7-2
CDR3nt: TGTGCCAGCAGCTTACCACAGTTATCCTACGAGCAGTACTTC
CDR3aa: CASSLPQLSYEQYF

j_gene: TRBJ1-3
len: 13
abundance: few
d_gene: -
v_gene: TRBV5-1
CDR3nt: TGCGCCAGCAGCCCCGTGGGAGGAAACACCATATATTTT
CDR3aa: CASSPVGGNTIYF

j_gene: TRBJ2-7
len: 14
abundance: -
d_gene: -
v_gene: TRBV6-7
CDR3nt: TGTGCAAGCTCCCTACTAACAGGGTGCCACGAGCAGTACTTC
CDR3aa: CASSLLTGCHEQYF

j_gene: TRBJ1-2
len: 13
abundance: -
d_gene: -
v_gene: TRBV7-8
CDR3nt: TGTGCCAGCAGCTCGGGGGTGAACTATGGCTACACCTTC
CDR3aa: CASSSGVNYGYTF

j_gene: TRBJ2-5
len: 17
abundance: -
d_gene: TRBD2
v_gene: TRBV18
CDR3nt: TGTGCCAGCTCACCACCTGGACTAGCGGGGGGCCAAGAGACCCAGTACTTC
CDR3aa: CASSPPGLAGGQETQYF

j_gene: TRBJ2-5
len: 13
abundance: -
d_gene: -
v_gene: TRBV7-2
CDR3nt: TGTGCCAGCAGCCCTCAGGGAGAAGAGACCCAGTACTTC
CDR3aa: CASSPQGEETQYF

j_gene: TRBJ1-5
len: 15
abundance: -
d_gene: -
v_gene: TRBV29-1
CDR3nt: TGCAGCGTCTCGGGGGACCCACTTAGCAATCAGCCCCAGCATTTT
CDR3aa: CSVSGDPLSNQPQHF

j_gene: TRBJ2-1
len: 15
abundance: once
d_gene: -
v_gene: TRBV18
CDR3nt: TGTGCCAGCTCACCGCAGGGGCGCGGGGGCGGTGAGCAGTTCTTC
CDR3aa: CASSPQGRGGGEQFF

j_gene: TRBJ2-7
len: 14
abundance: -
d_gene: -
v_gene: TRBV7-9
CDR3nt: TGTGCCAGCAGCCCATTGGCAGGGTACCACGAGCAGTACTTC
CDR3aa: CASSPLAGYHEQYF